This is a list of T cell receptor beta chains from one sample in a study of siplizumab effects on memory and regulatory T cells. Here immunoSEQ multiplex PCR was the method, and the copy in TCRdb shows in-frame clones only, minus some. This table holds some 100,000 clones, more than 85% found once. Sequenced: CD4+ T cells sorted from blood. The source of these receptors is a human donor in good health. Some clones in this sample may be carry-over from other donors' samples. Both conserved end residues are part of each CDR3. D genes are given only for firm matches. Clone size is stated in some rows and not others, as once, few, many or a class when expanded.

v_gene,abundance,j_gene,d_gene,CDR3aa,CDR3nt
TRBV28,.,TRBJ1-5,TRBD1,CASSALGQNNQPQHF,TGTGCCAGCAGTGCCCTGGGACAGAACAATCAGCCCCAGCATTTT
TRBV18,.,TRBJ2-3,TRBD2,CASSPRTSGISDTQYF,TGTGCCAGCTCACCACGGACTAGCGGGATCTCAGATACGCAGTATTTT
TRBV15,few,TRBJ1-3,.,CATSRDRRQSGNTIYF,TGTGCCACCAGCAGAGATCGGAGACAGTCTGGAAACACCATATATTTT
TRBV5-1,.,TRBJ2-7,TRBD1,CASSDRTGSSYEQYF,TGCGCCAGCAGCGACAGGACAGGGAGCTCCTACGAGCAGTACTTC
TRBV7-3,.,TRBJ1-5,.,CASSLSATPFNQPQHF,TGTGCCAGCAGCTTATCCGCCACCCCATTTAATCAGCCCCAGCATTTT
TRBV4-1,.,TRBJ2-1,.,CASSQPNPFNEQFF,TGCGCCAGCAGCCAACCCAACCCCTTCAATGAGCAGTTCTTC
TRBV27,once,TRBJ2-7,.,CASSLCNEQYF,TGTGCCAGCAGTTTATGTAACGAGCAGTACTTC
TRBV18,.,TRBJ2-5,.,CASSPQGRETQYF,TGTGCCAGCTCACCACAGGGCCGGGAGACCCAGTACTTC
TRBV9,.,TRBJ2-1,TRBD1,CASSVATGQGGLTAYNEQFF,TGTGCCAGCAGCGTAGCTACAGGACAGGGGGGACTCACAGCCTACAATGAGCAGTTCTTC
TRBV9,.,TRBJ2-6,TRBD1,CASSVNPGQGFGSGANVLTF,TGTGCCAGCAGCGTAAATCCGGGACAGGGATTTGGCTCTGGGGCCAACGTCCTGACTTTC
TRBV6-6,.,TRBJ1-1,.,CASTPIGLGLNTEAFF,TGTGCCAGCACTCCAATCGGGTTAGGGCTGAACACTGAAGCTTTCTTT
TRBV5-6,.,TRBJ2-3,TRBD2,CASSPGTSLSDTQYF,TGTGCCAGCAGCCCCGGGACTAGTCTTTCAGATACGCAGTATTTT
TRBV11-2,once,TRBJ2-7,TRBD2,CASSSKLAGAQYF,TGTGCCAGCAGCTCAAAACTAGCGGGAGCGCAGTACTTC
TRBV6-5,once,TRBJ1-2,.,CASRPRDRYGYTF,TGTGCCAGCAGGCCCCGCGACAGATATGGCTACACCTTC
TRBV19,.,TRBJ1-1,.,CASSDRNTEAFF,TGTGCCAGTTCGGACAGAAACACTGAAGCTTTCTTT
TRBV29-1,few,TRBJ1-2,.,CSVAGQGGYGYTF,TGCAGCGTTGCGGGTCAGGGTGGCTATGGCTACACCTTC
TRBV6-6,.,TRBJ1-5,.,CASSSGGGGQPQHF,TGTGCCAGCAGTTCCGGGGGGGGAGGGCAGCCCCAGCATTTT
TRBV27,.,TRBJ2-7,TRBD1,CASSLSRGTGGSNEQYF,TGTGCCAGCAGTTTATCAAGGGGCACAGGGGGCTCTAACGAGCAGTACTTC
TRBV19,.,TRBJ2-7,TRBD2,CASSINPRAGDSYEQYF,TGTGCCAGTAGTATAAATCCCAGAGCGGGGGATTCCTACGAGCAGTACTTC
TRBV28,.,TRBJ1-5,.,CASTKGGSQPQHF,TGTGCCAGCACCAAGGGGGGATCTCAGCCCCAGCATTTT
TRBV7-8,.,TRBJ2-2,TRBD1,CASSPHRGNTGELFF,TGTGCCAGCAGCCCCCACAGGGGGAACACCGGGGAGCTGTTTTTT
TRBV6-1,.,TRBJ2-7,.,CASTRGYEQYF,TGTGCCAGCACCAGGGGCTACGAGCAGTACTTC
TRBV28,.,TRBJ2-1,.,CASRPGSHNEQFF,TGTGCCAGCAGACCGGGGTCCCACAATGAGCAGTTCTTC
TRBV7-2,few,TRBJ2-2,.,CASSFSSGTNTGELFF,TGTGCCAGCAGCTTTTCGTCAGGGACGAACACCGGGGAGCTGTTTTTT
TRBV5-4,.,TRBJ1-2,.,CASSLVFQGNNYGYTF,TGTGCCAGCAGCTTGGTTTTCCAGGGGAATAACTATGGCTACACCTTC
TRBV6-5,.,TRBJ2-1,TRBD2,CASSYGLAGYNEQFF,TGTGCCAGCAGTTACGGACTAGCGGGCTACAATGAGCAGTTCTTC
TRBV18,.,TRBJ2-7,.,CASSPSGEYEQYF,TGTGCCAGCTCCCCTTCAGGGGAGTACGAGCAGTACTTC
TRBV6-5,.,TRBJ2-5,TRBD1,CASSYSLGTGEETQYF,TGTGCCAGCAGTTACTCGTTGGGGACAGGGGAAGAGACCCAGTACTTC
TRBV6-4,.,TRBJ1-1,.,CASSDSGRGNTEAFF,TGTGCCAGCAGTGACTCGGGAAGGGGTAATACTGAAGCTTTCTTT
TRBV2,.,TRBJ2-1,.,CASRKGRDLGNEQFF,TGTGCCAGCAGGAAAGGGCGGGATCTCGGCAATGAGCAGTTCTTC
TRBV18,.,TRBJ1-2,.,CASSRGHLSNYGYTF,TGTGCCAGCTCACGAGGACATTTGTCTAACTATGGCTACACCTTC
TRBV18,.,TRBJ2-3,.,CASSPRLLSTDTQYF,TGTGCCAGCTCACCCCGACTACTTAGCACAGATACGCAGTATTTT
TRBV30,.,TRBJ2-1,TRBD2,CAWSAASGRTSYNEQFF,TGTGCCTGGAGTGCGGCTAGCGGGAGGACCTCCTACAATGAGCAGTTCTTC
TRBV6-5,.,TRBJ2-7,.,CASAPRTESSYEQYF,TGTGCCTCGGCCCCGCGGACAGAGAGCTCCTACGAGCAGTACTTC
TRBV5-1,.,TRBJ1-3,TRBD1,CASSLVGDRTGGNTIYF,TGCGCCAGCAGCTTGGTCGGGGACAGGACGGGAGGAAACACCATATATTTT
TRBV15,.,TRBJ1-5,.,CATSRDFLGRTPPQHF,TGTGCCACCAGCAGAGATTTTTTAGGGCGAACACCGCCCCAGCATTTT
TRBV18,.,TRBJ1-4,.,CASSPFPTGDEKLFF,TGTGCCAGCTCACCATTCCCCACGGGCGATGAAAAACTGTTTTTT
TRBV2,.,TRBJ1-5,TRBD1,CASSDLGQGDQPQHF,TGTGCCAGCAGTGACTTGGGCCAGGGGGATCAGCCCCAGCATTTT
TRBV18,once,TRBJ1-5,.,CASSPSPAVVNQPQHF,TGTGCCAGCTCACCAAGTCCGGCAGTTGTCAATCAGCCCCAGCATTTT
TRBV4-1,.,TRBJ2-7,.,CASSQAVSGDSSYEQYF,TGCGCCAGCAGCCAAGCAGTTAGCGGGGACAGCTCCTACGAGCAGTACTTC
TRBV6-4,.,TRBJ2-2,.,CASSDRTGELFF,TGTGCCAGCAGTGACAGGACCGGGGAGCTGTTTTTT
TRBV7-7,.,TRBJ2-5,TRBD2,CASSLTSGRTAETQYF,TGTGCTAGCAGCCTTACTAGCGGGAGGACCGCAGAGACCCAGTACTTC
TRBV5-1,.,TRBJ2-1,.,CASSLANSYNEQFF,TGCGCCAGCAGCTTGGCCAACTCCTACAATGAGCAGTTCTTC
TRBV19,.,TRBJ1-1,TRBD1,CASSIDRPGQGEAFF,TGTGCCAGTAGTATAGATCGGCCGGGACAGGGTGAAGCTTTCTTT
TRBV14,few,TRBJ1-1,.,CASSQNPRGTEAFF,TGTGCCAGCAGCCAAAACCCCCGGGGGACTGAAGCTTTCTTT
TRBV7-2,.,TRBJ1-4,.,CASSLGRRGGTTNEKLFF,TGTGCCAGCAGCTTAGGACGCAGGGGAGGAACGACTAATGAAAAACTGTTTTTT
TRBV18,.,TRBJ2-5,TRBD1,CASSPTGGQGGETQYF,TGTGCCAGCTCACCCACCGGTGGACAGGGGGGAGAGACCCAGTACTTC
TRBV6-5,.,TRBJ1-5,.,CASSYSSGNQPQHF,TGTGCCAGCAGTTACTCCTCGGGGAATCAGCCCCAGCATTTT
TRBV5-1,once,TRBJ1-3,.,CASSLGIAGSVSGNTIYF,TGCGCCAGCAGCTTAGGTATTGCGGGGTCTGTCTCTGGAAACACCATATATTTT
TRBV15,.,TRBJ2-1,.,CATSRDRWGANYNEQFF,TGTGCCACCAGCAGAGATCGCTGGGGGGCGAACTACAATGAGCAGTTCTTC
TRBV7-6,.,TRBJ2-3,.,CASSSWGDTQYF,TGTGCCAGCAGCTCCTGGGGGGATACGCAGTATTTT
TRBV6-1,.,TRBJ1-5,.,CASSESSSSNQPQHF,TGTGCCAGCAGTGAATCGAGCTCTAGCAATCAGCCCCAGCATTTT
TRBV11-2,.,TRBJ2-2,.,CASNPAMGGNTGELFF,TGTGCCAGCAACCCTGCGATGGGGGGGAACACCGGGGAGCTGTTTTTT